A selection of T cell receptor beta chains follows, all from one sample in a study of tissue T cells after allogeneic stem cell transplantation. Repertoires were generated with immunoSEQ multiplex PCR, while TCRdb's copy carries only in-frame clones and drops some. This table has about 43,000 clones, over 85% appearing once. Sequences were derived from blood, sampled before transplantation. These receptor sequences come from a woman between 35 and 70 years old who later had graft-versus-host disease after an allogeneic stem cell transplant. Both conserved end residues are part of each CDR3. D genes are given only for firm matches. For some rows the clone size is stated as once, few or many, or as a class when expanded; others skip it.

V,D,size,J,length,CDR3,DNA
TRBV30,TRBD2,.,TRBJ2-7,15,CAWSAISGPSYEQYF,TGTGCCTGGAGTGCCATTAGCGGGCCCAGCTACGAGCAGTACTTC
TRBV19,.,once,TRBJ1-1,12,CASSRVSTEAFF,TGTGCCAGTAGTAGGGTGAGCACTGAAGCTTTCTTT
TRBV5-8,.,.,TRBJ2-7,13,CASSLASGPGQYF,TGTGCCAGCAGCTTGGCTTCTGGGCCCGGGCAGTACTTC
TRBV10-3,TRBD2,.,TRBJ2-3,18,CAISESLGLAGRTDTQYF,TGTGCCATCAGTGAGAGTCTGGGACTAGCGGGACGCACAGATACGCAGTATTTT
TRBV5-6,.,.,TRBJ2-3,18,CASSLVLSGVESRDTQYF,TGTGCCAGCAGCTTGGTCCTATCGGGAGTGGAGTCTCGAGATACGCAGTATTTT
TRBV19,.,.,TRBJ2-5,15,CASSKPRTGRETQYF,TGTGCCAGTAGTAAACCAAGGACGGGCCGGGAGACCCAGTACTTC
TRBV6-6,.,.,TRBJ1-2,15,CASSYGAGANYGYTF,TGTGCCAGCAGTTACGGGGCAGGGGCGAACTATGGCTACACCTTC
TRBV18,.,.,TRBJ2-7,15,CASSPTGRSLGEQYF,TGTGCCAGCTCACCCACGGGACGGAGTTTGGGGGAGCAGTACTTC
TRBV29-1,.,once,TRBJ1-1,13,CSVARQVRTEAFF,TGCAGCGTTGCCCGACAGGTCCGGACTGAAGCTTTCTTT
TRBV24-1,.,.,TRBJ1-2,13,CATSTMAGYGYTF,TGTGCCACCAGCACCATGGCCGGCTATGGCTACACCTTC
TRBV12-5,TRBD2,.,TRBJ2-3,15,CASALAAGGPNTQYF,TGTGCTAGTGCCTTAGCGGCGGGAGGGCCGAATACGCAGTATTTT
TRBV27,.,.,TRBJ1-1,14,CASSGIAGLTEAFF,TGTGCCAGCAGTGGGATTGCAGGACTCACTGAAGCTTTCTTT
TRBV7-8,TRBD2,.,TRBJ2-7,15,CASSDPASGNYEQYF,TGTGCCAGCAGCGACCCGGCTAGCGGAAACTACGAGCAGTACTTC
TRBV7-8,.,.,TRBJ2-1,14,CASSLKRTQGEQFF,TGTGCCAGCAGCTTAAAAAGGACCCAGGGTGAGCAGTTCTTC
TRBV27,.,.,TRBJ2-1,15,CASSPSRGSYNEQFF,TGTGCCAGCAGTCCCTCCAGGGGCTCCTACAATGAGCAGTTCTTC
TRBV10-1,TRBD1,.,TRBJ2-7,15,CASSPRRGRVDEQYF,TGCGCCAGCAGCCCCCGCAGGGGGCGAGTCGACGAGCAGTACTTC
TRBV7-2,.,.,TRBJ2-7,14,CASSKGEHSYEQYF,TGTGCCAGCAGTAAGGGGGAGCACTCCTACGAGCAGTACTTC
TRBV6-6,TRBD1,.,TRBJ2-7,12,CASSRDRAEQYF,TGTGCCAGCAGCAGGGACAGGGCCGAGCAGTACTTC
TRBV29-1,TRBD1,.,TRBJ1-1,11,CSVDRALEAFF,TGCAGCGTCGACAGGGCTCTTGAAGCTTTCTTT
TRBV18,.,few,TRBJ1-6,14,CASSPQGDNSPLHF,TGTGCCAGCTCCCCCCAGGGCGATAATTCACCCCTCCACTTT
TRBV7-6,TRBD1,.,TRBJ1-1,15,CASSLATGGWTEAFF,TGTGCCAGCAGCTTAGCGACAGGGGGGTGGACTGAAGCTTTCTTT
TRBV5-1,.,.,TRBJ2-3,15,CASSLAAGGADTQYF,TGCGCCAGCAGCTTGGCTGCTGGGGGCGCGGATACGCAGTATTTT
TRBV7-2,TRBD2,.,TRBJ2-1,16,CASSLLGTTHNEEQFF,TGTGCCAGCAGTTTACTCGGGACTACGCACAATGAAGAGCAGTTCTTC
TRBV3-1/TRBV3-2,.,once,TRBJ2-4,13,CASSQDSGLIQYF,TGTGCCAGCAGCCAAGATTCAGGGCTCATTCAGTACTTC
TRBV7-8,.,few,TRBJ2-2,15,CASTPFSEGTGELFF,TGTGCCAGCACCCCCTTCAGTGAGGGCACCGGGGAGCTGTTTTTT
TRBV30,TRBD2,.,TRBJ2-1,13,CAWSVSGRGEQFF,TGTGCCTGGAGTGTTAGCGGGAGGGGCGAGCAGTTCTTC
TRBV6-6,.,.,TRBJ1-1,16,CASTKDGGGRKTEAFF,TGTGCCAGCACCAAAGATGGGGGGGGGAGGAAAACTGAAGCTTTCTTT
TRBV29-1,.,.,TRBJ2-7,13,CSGGGHQAYEQYF,TGCAGCGGAGGGGGACATCAGGCCTACGAGCAGTACTTC
TRBV19,.,.,TRBJ2-7,22,CASSIGFRGRVTGPRDSYEQYF,TGTGCCAGTAGTATAGGCTTCCGGGGCAGAGTTACCGGGCCGAGGGACTCCTACGAGCAGTACTTC
TRBV25-1,.,.,TRBJ1-6,15,CASSEYRKEDSPLHF,TGTGCCAGCAGTGAATATCGGAAGGAGGATTCACCCCTCCACTTT
TRBV7-9,.,.,TRBJ2-2,14,CASSRSENTGELFF,TGTGCCAGCAGCCGTTCTGAGAACACCGGGGAGCTGTTTTTT
TRBV7-2,.,.,TRBJ2-2,14,CASSLARENGELFF,TGTGCCAGCAGCTTAGCCCGGGAAAACGGGGAGCTGTTTTTT
TRBV2,.,.,TRBJ1-6,15,CASSVGQGVNSPLHF,TGTGCCAGCAGTGTTGGGCAGGGTGTAAATTCACCCCTCCACTTT
TRBV5-4,.,.,TRBJ2-3,14,CASSLVQNTDTQYF,TGTGCCAGCAGCTTGGTTCAGAACACAGATACGCAGTATTTT
TRBV6-5,.,.,TRBJ2-3,15,CASSLFARTTDTQYF,TGTGCCAGCAGTCTCTTCGCCAGAACCACAGATACGCAGTATTTT
TRBV28,TRBD2,.,TRBJ2-7,15,CASSLDPGLEGEQYF,TGTGCCAGCAGTTTAGACCCGGGACTAGAGGGCGAGCAGTACTTC
TRBV2,TRBD1,once,TRBJ2-7,15,CASSPGQGVYYEQYF,TGTGCCAGCAGTCCGGGACAGGGGGTCTACTACGAGCAGTACTTC
TRBV6-2/TRBV6-3,TRBD2,.,TRBJ2-1,16,CASSPGTSGLYNEQFF,TGTGCCAGCAGCCCCGGGACTAGCGGACTGTACAATGAGCAGTTCTTC
TRBV20-1,.,.,TRBJ1-2,11,CIPDRHYGYTF,TGCATACCTGACAGGCACTATGGCTACACCTTC
TRBV6-5,.,.,TRBJ2-4,12,CASSPSRNIQYF,TGTGCCAGCAGCCCCTCACGAAACATTCAGTACTTC
TRBV15,TRBD2,.,TRBJ2-7,16,CATSRTGLAGDSEQYF,TGTGCCACCAGCAGAACGGGACTAGCGGGAGACAGCGAGCAGTACTTC
TRBV3-1/TRBV3-2,.,once,TRBJ2-7,15,CASSRDIRDSYEQYF,TGTGCCAGCAGCCGAGACATCAGAGACTCTTACGAGCAGTACTTC
TRBV5-1,.,.,TRBJ2-1,13,CASSLSGTNEQFF,TGCGCCAGCAGCTTGTCCGGGACCAATGAGCAGTTCTTC
TRBV18,TRBD2,.,TRBJ2-3,17,CASSPQFKREEGDTQYF,TGTGCCAGCTCACCACAGTTCAAGCGGGAGGAGGGAGATACGCAGTATTTT
TRBV7-2,.,.,TRBJ1-1,15,CASSPGGGVGTEAFF,TGTGCCAGCAGCCCCGGAGGCGGGGTGGGGACTGAAGCTTTCTTT
TRBV18,.,few,TRBJ2-2,15,CASSPRRQVTGELFF,TGTGCCAGCTCACCCCGAAGACAGGTCACCGGGGAGCTGTTTTTT
TRBV28,TRBD2,once,TRBJ2-7,17,CASSSGLAGAHSYEQYF,TGTGCCAGCAGTTCGGGACTAGCGGGAGCCCACTCCTACGAGCAGTACTTC
TRBV10-2,.,.,TRBJ2-2,16,CASRAAGGAGSGELFF,TGCGCCAGCAGGGCGGCGGGTGGAGCTGGGAGCGGGGAGCTGTTTTTT
TRBV12-3/TRBV12-4,TRBD1,.,TRBJ1-2,13,CASTPQDRPGYTF,TGTGCCAGCACCCCACAGGACAGGCCCGGCTACACCTTC
TRBV21-1,.,.,TRBJ2-6,13,CLGRDSGANVLTF,TGTCTAGGGAGGGATTCTGGGGCCAACGTCCTGACTTTC
TRBV7-2,.,.,TRBJ2-2,15,CASSSIAMNTGELFF,TGTGCCAGCAGCTCCATAGCGATGAACACCGGGGAGCTGTTTTTT
TRBV28,.,.,TRBJ1-6,16,CATTTGRQGARSPLHF,TGTGCTACTACCACGGGGAGGCAGGGCGCGCGATCACCCCTCCACTTT
TRBV19,TRBD2,.,TRBJ2-1,17,CASSIVGGSPGIVEQFF,TGTGCCAGTAGTATCGTCGGCGGGAGCCCCGGAATAGTAGAGCAGTTCTTC
TRBV18,.,.,TRBJ1-5,17,CASSPPSSQGGHQPQHF,TGTGCCAGCTCACCACCGAGTAGCCAGGGTGGCCATCAGCCCCAGCATTTT
TRBV9,TRBD2,.,TRBJ2-3,16,CASSILVGGGTDTQYF,TGTGCCAGCAGCATTCTTGTGGGAGGGGGCACAGATACGCAGTATTTT
TRBV5-4,.,.,TRBJ1-5,11,CASSLCEPQHF,TGTGCCAGCAGCTTGTGTGAGCCCCAGCATTTT
TRBV30,TRBD1,.,TRBJ1-5,13,CAWGNRGDQPQHF,TGTGCCTGGGGAAACAGGGGGGATCAGCCCCAGCATTTT
TRBV30,TRBD1,.,TRBJ1-2,16,CAWSPGGRSLNLRGTF,TGTGCCTGGAGTCCAGGGGGGCGATCCCTAAATTTGAGGGGCACCTTC